This T cell receptor (beta chain) was documented in a study of shared clonotypes between healthy human individuals. Adults of Caucasian background living in Nashville, Tennessee made up all donors. Details on this clone: Its target is not known.

The deep-level immunoSEQ assay was used. TCRdb's copy holds only in-frame clones and misses some; the assay was immunoSEQ multiplex PCR. The table shows roughly 680,000 clones, with 72% occurring only once. CDR1 and CDR2 from the germline V gene are GTSNPN and SVGIG (reference sequence). V was clipped by 4 bases and J by 0 bases, with 9 bases between them. The length of the CDR3 is 14 residues. General observations from the study: Sampling covered nothing but blood. Tissue TCR repertoires likely differ from those found in blood.

The source of this sequence is a woman in her twenties or thirties in good health. The specimen sequenced was memory CD4+ T cells sorted from blood. The subset: CD45RA-negative fraction. The gene calls are TRBV30 and TRBJ1-4; D is uncertain. CDR3 nucleotide sequence: TGTGCCTGGAAAACCATTGCAACTAATGAAAAACTGTTTTTT. Its translation: CAWKTIATNEKLFF.